These T cell receptor beta chains were read from a single sample in a study of T cell repertoires in cytomegalovirus infection. Their specific antigens are unknown. MiXCR, applied by TCRdb to the reads, yields one record per CDR3 protein. The sample shows 100,000 to 120,000 distinct CDR3 sequences, 30% to 35% of them seen only once. Specimen: CD8+ T cells from cultured PBMCs, collected from culture after CMV antigen stimulation. These receptors originate from a human donor in good health (CMV status not recorded). Some clones in this sample may be carry-over from other donors' samples. The CDR3 runs from the conserved cysteine through the conserved F or W. The order of the fields is J gene, clone size, V gene, D gene, CDR3 DNA, CDR3 protein. A D gene is named only where the DNA matches it firmly. Some rows have no size entry. The others give once, few or many, or a class for an expanded clone.

J: TRBJ2-7
size: few
V: TRBV7-7
D: -
DNA: TGTGCTAGCTTTACAGTGCAGTACTTC
CDR3: CASFTVQYF

J: TRBJ2-5
size: few
V: TRBV3-1
D: -
DNA: TGTGCCAGCAGCCCTAAGGGGAGCGGAAAAGAGACCCAGTACTTC
CDR3: CASSPKGSGKETQYF

J: TRBJ2-2
size: -
V: TRBV6-1
D: -
DNA: TGTGCCAGCAGTGAAGCTTATCGTGTCAGCTCCGGGGAGCTGTTTTTT
CDR3: CASSEAYRVSSGELFF

J: TRBJ2-3
size: few
V: TRBV7-8
D: TRBD2
DNA: TGTGCCAGCAGCCTACTAGCGGGGATAAGCACAGATACGCAGTATTTT
CDR3: CASSLLAGISTDTQYF

J: TRBJ1-1
size: few
V: TRBV7-3
D: TRBD1
DNA: TGTGCCAGCAGCCGCGGGACAGGCACTGAAGCTTTCTTT
CDR3: CASSRGTGTEAFF

J: TRBJ1-1
size: -
V: TRBV6-6
D: TRBD1
DNA: TGTGCCAGCAGTTTCCTGGGACAGGGGGCAGACACTGAAGCTTTCTTT
CDR3: CASSFLGQGADTEAFF

J: TRBJ2-5
size: -
V: TRBV12-3/TRBV12-4
D: TRBD2
DNA: TGTGCCAGCAGTTTTCACGCGAGCGGGGGGGCCCGAGAGACCCAGTACTTC
CDR3: CASSFHASGGARETQYF

J: TRBJ2-1
size: few
V: TRBV4-1
D: -
DNA: TGCGCCAGCAGCCAAGAGAGATACAATGAGCAGTTCTTC
CDR3: CASSQERYNEQFF

J: TRBJ2-5
size: -
V: TRBV4-2
D: TRBD1
DNA: TGTGCCAGCAGCCAGACAGGGGGCTCGGAGACCCAGTACTTC
CDR3: CASSQTGGSETQYF

J: TRBJ1-1
size: -
V: TRBV10-3
D: TRBD1
DNA: TGTGCCATCAGTGATAAAAACAGGGGGGACTTGGGGGGTGAAGCTTTCTTT
CDR3: CAISDKNRGDLGGEAFF

J: TRBJ1-1
size: -
V: TRBV6-6
D: -
DNA: TGTGCCAGCAGTCGGTGGGGGGGCCGGGACACTGAAGCTTTCTTT
CDR3: CASSRWGGRDTEAFF

J: TRBJ2-1
size: many
V: TRBV7-9
D: TRBD2
DNA: TGTGCCAGCAGCGGGGGGACTAGCGGCTTGATTGAGCAGTTCTTC
CDR3: CASSGGTSGLIEQFF

J: TRBJ1-1
size: -
V: TRBV7-3
D: TRBD1
DNA: TGTGCCAGCAGCCGGGGACAGGGGGCAACTGAAGCTTTCTTT
CDR3: CASSRGQGATEAFF

J: TRBJ2-2
size: -
V: TRBV6-4
D: -
DNA: TGTGCCAGCAGTCCCGGGGAAAACACCGGGGAGCTGTTTTTT
CDR3: CASSPGENTGELFF

J: TRBJ2-5
size: -
V: TRBV29-1
D: TRBD2
DNA: TGCAGCGCTGTTCCTGTTCATAGCGGGGGGGAAGAGACCCAGTACTTC
CDR3: CSAVPVHSGGEETQYF

J: TRBJ1-6
size: once
V: TRBV20-1
D: TRBD1
DNA: TGCAGTGCCCATAAACAGGGGGCAGGGAATTCACCCCTCCACTTT
CDR3: CSAHKQGAGNSPLHF

J: TRBJ2-5
size: -
V: TRBV7-6
D: -
DNA: TGTGCTAGCAGGACCCGCGGGACCCAAGAGACCCAGTACTTC
CDR3: CASRTRGTQETQYF

J: TRBJ2-7
size: -
V: TRBV7-2
D: -
DNA: TGTGCCAGCAGCTTAGTAGTGGGGGGCCGCTACGAGCAGTACTTC
CDR3: CASSLVVGGRYEQYF

J: TRBJ1-1
size: few
V: TRBV2
D: -
DNA: TGTGCCAGCACCGGGCCAGGGCCTGAAGCTTTCTTT
CDR3: CASTGPGPEAFF

J: TRBJ1-3
size: -
V: TRBV6-1
D: -
DNA: TGTGCCAGCAGTCCCTCGGGAAACACCATATATTTT
CDR3: CASSPSGNTIYF

J: TRBJ2-7
size: many
V: TRBV11-2
D: -
DNA: TGTGCCAGCTGGGGCGGATGGGAGCAGTACTTC
CDR3: CASWGGWEQYF

J: TRBJ1-2
size: -
V: TRBV28
D: TRBD1
DNA: TGTGCCAGCAGGTCCTACGGAGCCGGACAGGTTATGTATGGCTACACCTTC
CDR3: CASRSYGAGQVMYGYTF

J: TRBJ1-2
size: few
V: TRBV12-3/TRBV12-4
D: -
DNA: TGTGCCAGCAGTCCCCAATCTGCGGGATTTGGGGGGTATGGCTACACCTTC
CDR3: CASSPQSAGFGGYGYTF

J: TRBJ1-4
size: -
V: TRBV4-1
D: -
DNA: TGCGCCAGCAGCCAGGACGGGGAACTGTTTTTT
CDR3: CASSQDGELFF

J: TRBJ2-1
size: -
V: TRBV4-1
D: -
DNA: TGCGCCAGCAGCCACCCCGCCGCGGGGGAGCAGTTCTTC
CDR3: CASSHPAAGEQFF

J: TRBJ2-1
size: few
V: TRBV5-5
D: -
DNA: TGTGCCAGCAGCTTGGCCTCGGGGGCTCACAATGAGCAGTTCTTC
CDR3: CASSLASGAHNEQFF

J: TRBJ2-7
size: -
V: TRBV6-2/TRBV6-3
D: TRBD1
DNA: TGTGCCAGCAGTTACGTGGACAGGGGAATAGAGCAGTACTTC
CDR3: CASSYVDRGIEQYF

J: TRBJ2-2
size: few
V: TRBV7-2
D: TRBD2
DNA: TGTGCCAGCAGCTTAGAGCCCGAGACTAGCGTATTCGGGGAGCTGTTTTTT
CDR3: CASSLEPETSVFGELFF

J: TRBJ2-1
size: many
V: TRBV7-6
D: -
DNA: TGTGCCAGCAGCTTAGTTCTGGGGGATAACTCCTACAATGAGCAGTTCTTC
CDR3: CASSLVLGDNSYNEQFF

J: TRBJ2-1
size: -
V: TRBV2
D: -
DNA: TGTGCCAGCAGGACCGTGGGGGGTGATCAGTTCTTC
CDR3: CASRTVGGDQFF

J: TRBJ2-1
size: -
V: TRBV5-1
D: -
DNA: TGCGCCAGCAGCCCGACTGTTAGCTCCTACAATGAGCAGTTCTTC
CDR3: CASSPTVSSYNEQFF

J: TRBJ2-7
size: -
V: TRBV7-8
D: -
DNA: TGTGCCAGCAGCTCCGCTTACGGGGGCGGGTCCGAGCAGTACTTC
CDR3: CASSSAYGGGSEQYF

J: TRBJ1-6
size: -
V: TRBV11-2
D: TRBD1
DNA: TGTGCCAGCAGCCCAGACGGGACAGGGTGGAATTCACCCCTCCACTTT
CDR3: CASSPDGTGWNSPLHF

J: TRBJ1-1
size: -
V: TRBV27
D: -
DNA: TGTGCCAGCAGGCCCACAGGGTTCCTTGGCATAGAAGCTTTCTTT
CDR3: CASRPTGFLGIEAFF

J: TRBJ2-2
size: -
V: TRBV5-4
D: TRBD1
DNA: TGTGCCAGCAGTTTCCCTCCGGGACAGGGGGCAGCCGGGGAGCTGTTTTTT
CDR3: CASSFPPGQGAAGELFF

J: TRBJ1-2
size: few
V: TRBV7-9
D: -
DNA: TGTGCCAGCAGCTCCGACGCGCCGAACTATGGCTACACCTTC
CDR3: CASSSDAPNYGYTF

J: TRBJ2-7
size: -
V: TRBV10-3
D: TRBD1
DNA: TGTGCCATCAGGCCCGCCGGGACAGCGATCTACGAGCAGTACTTC
CDR3: CAIRPAGTAIYEQYF

J: TRBJ2-6
size: many
V: TRBV28
D: -
DNA: TGTGCCAGCAGTTCTCCCTCCCTTTCTGGGGCCAACGTCCTGACTTTC
CDR3: CASSSPSLSGANVLTF

J: TRBJ2-5
size: -
V: TRBV5-6
D: TRBD1
DNA: TGTGCCAGCAGCTTGGGAGACAGGGACGAGACCCAGTACTTC
CDR3: CASSLGDRDETQYF

J: TRBJ2-5
size: -
V: TRBV7-2
D: TRBD1
DNA: TGTGCCAGCAGCTTATCCAGATCATGGCGTCGAACAGGGGGCCAAGAGACCCAGTACTTC
CDR3: CASSLSRSWRRTGGQETQYF

J: TRBJ2-5
size: few
V: TRBV6-1
D: -
DNA: TGTGCCAGCAGACTCCAAGAGACCCAGTACTTC
CDR3: CASRLQETQYF

J: TRBJ2-2
size: -
V: TRBV27
D: -
DNA: TGTGCCAGCAGTAACGACATAACCGGGGAGCTGTTTTTT
CDR3: CASSNDITGELFF

J: TRBJ2-2
size: -
V: TRBV15
D: TRBD1
DNA: TGTGCCACCAGCATAGAACCGGGACAGGGGGCGCGCGGCCCCGGGGAGCTGTTTTTT
CDR3: CATSIEPGQGARGPGELFF

J: TRBJ2-7
size: once
V: TRBV20-1
D: TRBD1
DNA: TGCAGTGCAACCGGGACAGGGGTCCTCCGCGGGGAGCAGTACTTC
CDR3: CSATGTGVLRGEQYF

J: TRBJ2-3
size: -
V: TRBV5-4
D: -
DNA: TGTGCCAGCAGCCCCGCTGGGGGCGGCACAGATACGCAGTATTTT
CDR3: CASSPAGGGTDTQYF

J: TRBJ2-7
size: few
V: TRBV7-8
D: -
DNA: TGTGCCAGCAGCTTAGGGACCTTATACGAGCAGTACTTC
CDR3: CASSLGTLYEQYF

J: TRBJ2-7
size: -
V: TRBV19
D: TRBD2
DNA: TGTGCCTCGGGCGGGGGTCGCGAGCAGTACTTC
CDR3: CASGGGREQYF

J: TRBJ1-3
size: many
V: TRBV28
D: TRBD1
DNA: TGTGCCAGCAGTTTAAGATACAGGGGAAAGGGAAACACCATATATTTT
CDR3: CASSLRYRGKGNTIYF

J: TRBJ2-1
size: few
V: TRBV11-1
D: -
DNA: TGTGCCAGCAGCTCGGGCCAGACCTCCTACAATGAGCAGTTCTTC
CDR3: CASSSGQTSYNEQFF

J: TRBJ1-1
size: few
V: TRBV11-2
D: -
DNA: TGTGCCAGCAGCTTGTGGAGCAGGGAGTACATGAACACTGAAGCTTTCTTT
CDR3: CASSLWSREYMNTEAFF